The sequence of this T cell receptor (beta chain) was determined in a study of cytomegalovirus exposure and HLA in healthy donors. The V gene lost 0 bases and the J gene lost 6 bases, with 9 bases spanning the gap. The CDR3 extends over 14 amino acids. The germline gives CDR1 SGDLS, CDR2 YYNGEE. Concerning this clone itself: What it binds is unknown.

Study-level findings and limits: It was in a later analysis that TCR association rates were seen to vary by HLA locus, highest for DRB1 and lowest for HLA-C. The study labeled 164 TCR beta chains cytomegalovirus-associated.

A multiplex PCR was run with 60 Vbeta primers and 13 Jbeta primers. Generated by immunoSEQ multiplex PCR, the TCRdb table keeps only in-frame clones and is missing some. The sample has over 150,000 clones, approximately 78% seen once. This receptor was identified in a male donor in good health and CMV-seropositive. The genes are TRBV9 and TRBJ2-2, with D perhaps matching TRBD1 (5 bases). Material for sequencing was PBMCs. CDR3 in DNA: TGTGCCAGCAGCGTAGCAGGGCGAGCCGGGGAGCTGTTTTTT. Protein sequence: CASSVAGRAGELFF.